One and the same sample provided the 30 T cell receptor beta chains below, sequenced in a study of cytomegalovirus exposure and HLA in healthy donors. This PCR relied on a set of 60 Vbeta primers and 13 Jbeta primers. The protocol was immunoSEQ multiplex PCR, while the TCRdb copy is restricted to in-frame clones and leaves out a portion. The sample shows a few hundred thousand clones, almost 85% of them seen only once. Sequencing was done on a sample of PBMCs. The receptors were gathered from a woman aged 40 to 50 in good health and CMV-seropositive.

The V and J genes are TRBV2 and TRBJ1-6; TRBD1 agrees at 8 bases. Losses at the gene ends were 7 bases for V and 12 bases for J; bases not matched to a gene: 8. CDR1 is SNHLY and CDR2 is FYNNEI in the germline V gene. This CDR3 is 13 amino acids long. Here the CDR3 reads CASTQDRVGPLHF. For the CDR3, the DNA is TGTGCCAGCACCCAGGACAGGGTAGGACCCCTCCACTTT. Supplemented by reference TRBV2 and TRBJ1-6, the full variable domain reads EPEVTQTPSHQVTQMGQEVILRCVPISNHLYFYWYRQILGQKVEFLVSFYNNEISEKSEIFDDQFSVERPDGSNFTLKIRSTKLEDSAMYFCASTQDRVGPLHFGNGTRLTVT.

This clone was detected only once. The chain couples TRBV7-2 to TRBJ2-1, with 11 nucleotides matching TRBD2. After removal of 3 bases from V and 3 bases from J, the junction contained 4 bases not matched to a gene. CDR1 and CDR2 (germline): SGHTA, FQGNSA. The CDR3 covers 16 residues. The CDR3: CASSFRTSGFYNEQFF. The CDR3 coding sequence is TGTGCCAGCAGCTTTCGGACTAGCGGGTTCTACAATGAGCAGTTCTTC. The complete variable domain, with remaining parts taken from reference TRBV7-2 and TRBJ2-1, reads GAGVSQSPSNKVTEKGKDVELRCDPISGHTALYWYRQSLGQGLEFLIYFQGNSAPDKSGLPSDRFSAERTGGSVSTLTIQRTQQEDSAVYLCASSFRTSGFYNEQFFGPGTRLTVL.

The chain combines TRBV27 with TRBJ2-7; 8 bases line up with TRBD2. V lost 0 bases, J lost 4 bases, and 11 bases stayed unmatched. Looked up from germline, CDR1 is MNHEY and CDR2 is SMNVEV (reference sequence). The CDR3 runs 17 residues. CDR3 loop: CASSLSIGGRTQYEQYF. In nucleotides, the CDR3 is TGTGCCAGCAGTTTATCGATAGGCGGGAGGACCCAATACGAGCAGTACTTC.

A word on this clone: A read error may produce the germline difference seen at one junction end. This chain links TRBV6-4 with TRBJ2-7; 9 bases are a match to TRBD1. Per germline, CDR1 MRHNA and CDR2 SNTAGT. The CDR3 sequence is 9 residues long. The CDR3 DNA reads as TGTGCCGGGGACAGGGACATCTCCTTC. Its translation is CAGDRDISF.

This chain uses TRBV7-2 with TRBJ2-7; TRBD1 agrees at 9 bases. CDR3 length equals 14 residues. Germline V lookup: CDR1 SGHTA, CDR2 FQGNSA. J lost 3 bases, V lost 5 bases, and 5 bases had no gene match. The CDR3 sequence: CASSPQGAGYEQYF. DNA of the CDR3: TGTGCCAGCAGCCCACAGGGGGCAGGCTACGAGCAGTACTTC.

The chain carries TRBV5-1 and TRBJ2-2; possible D gene TRBD2, 5 bases. Germline loops: CDR1 SGHRS, CDR2 YFSETQ. V was clipped by 2 bases and J by 4 bases, with 12 bases between them. This CDR3 spans 15 amino acids. The CDR3 sequence: CASSLWTEGTGELFF. The DNA for the CDR3 is TGCGCCAGCAGCTTATGGACTGAGGGCACCGGGGAGCTGTTTTTT.

The chain uses TRBV4-2 and TRBJ2-1; 9 bases map to TRBD2. V trimming: 5 bases; J trimming: 1 base; junction bases outside the gene matches: 9. This CDR3 is built from 17 residues. The germline V gene encodes CDR1 LGHNA and CDR2 YNFKEQ. CDR3 protein: CASSELIAGASYNEQFF. CDR3 nucleotides: TGTGCCAGCAGCGAGCTAATAGCGGGAGCGTCCTACAATGAGCAGTTCTTC.

The gene calls are TRBV27 and TRBJ2-7; unclear D gene. There are 13 residues in the CDR3. The germline gives CDR1 MNHEY, CDR2 SMNVEV (reference sequence). Trimming left V 0 bases short and J 4 bases short, with 7 bases between. This CDR3 reads CASSLSGVYEQYF. The CDR3 nucleotides are TGTGCCAGCAGTTTATCCGGAGTATACGAGCAGTACTTC.

The chain joins TRBV6-1 to TRBJ2-7; a weak D match, TRBD2 (5 bases). Trimming shortened V by 7 bases and J by 2 bases, and 12 bases separated the two germline ends. Germline V gives CDR1 MNHNS, CDR2 SASEGT. The CDR3 spans 13 residues. In nucleotides, the CDR3 is TGTGCCAGCAAGCCGCGGGCGACCTACGAGCAGTACTTC. Its protein is CASKPRATYEQYF.

The rearrangement links TRBV5-6 to TRBJ2-7; D might be TRBD1 (6 bases). The CDR3 runs to 12 residues. With 3 bases removed from V and 6 bases from J, the gap between germline ends came to 10 bases. Germline V gives CDR1 SGHDT, CDR2 YYEEEE. The CDR3 DNA reads TGTGCCAGCAGCTCAACAGGGAGCGAGCAGTACTTC. Protein product: CASSSTGSEQYF.

This rearrangement joins TRBV14 to TRBJ2-1, with 11 bases matching TRBD2. The CDR3 totals 17 residues. Trimming at V came to 3 bases and at J to 5 bases, leaving 9 bases not matched to a gene. Germline CDR1 reads SGHDN; CDR2 reads FVKESK. CDR3 in DNA: TGTGCCAGCAGCCATTTTACTAGCGGGAGTACCGACAATGAGCAGTTCTTC. It is translated as CASSHFTSGSTDNEQFF.

This clone occurred once. V usage is TRBV7-8 and J usage is TRBJ2-7, with D possibly matching TRBD2 (6 bases). Trimming removed 5 bases at V and 3 bases at J, with 11 bases between. Germline-derived CDR1 and CDR2 are SGHVS and FQNEAQ. The CDR3 is 13 amino acids. The CDR3 reads CASSATGGYEQYF. The CDR3 nucleotides are TGTGCCAGCAGCGCTACCGGGGGCTACGAGCAGTACTTC.

The chain has TRBV9 and TRBJ2-5; D may be TRBD1 (6 bases). Germline V gives CDR1 SGDLS, CDR2 YYNGEE. This CDR3 comprises 16 residues. The V and J ends lost 3 bases and 5 bases respectively, with 20 bases between them. The CDR3 coding sequence is TGTGCCAGCAGCGCGACACAGGGATTGCCCGGGGAGACCCAGTACTTC. This translates into CASSATQGLPGETQYF.

V gene TRBV14 combines with J gene TRBJ2-1; no clear D gene. V lost 0 bases and J lost 10, with 10 bases in between. The CDR3 runs to 13 residues. Germline CDR1 and CDR2: SGHDN and FVKESK. CDR3 residues: CASSQDPSSEQFF. CDR3 DNA: TGTGCCAGCAGCCAAGATCCCTCCTCGGAGCAGTTCTTC.

The chain combines TRBV13 with TRBJ1-1, with 9 nucleotides matching TRBD1. The CDR3 consists of 16 residues. Germline CDR1 PRHDT, CDR2 FYEKMQ (reference sequence). Losses at the gene ends were 5 bases for V and 1 base for J; bases not matched to a gene: 8. CDR3 loop: CASSPADRGTNTEAFF. CDR3 DNA: TGTGCCAGCAGCCCGGCGGACAGGGGAACGAACACTGAAGCTTTCTTT.

The V and J genes are TRBV10-3 and TRBJ2-7, with 10 positions matching TRBD1. The CDR3 is 14 amino acids. V lost 6 bases and J lost 3; bases outside the gene matches: 5. Looked up from germline, CDR1 is ENHRY and CDR2 is SYGVKD. The CDR3 region is CAIRGQGSHYEQYF. The CDR3 DNA follows: TGTGCCATCAGGGGACAGGGGTCCCACTACGAGCAGTACTTC.

V and J are TRBV7-9 and TRBJ2-7; 10 positions match TRBD2. The J segment lost 5 bases and the V segment lost 9 bases, leaving 7 bases of the junction unmatched. The germline V gene has CDR1 SEHNR and CDR2 FQNEAQ (reference sequence). The CDR3 runs 13 residues. As DNA, the CDR3 is TGTGCCAGTCTACTAGCGGGGAGGGACGAGCAGTACTTC. Its translation is CASLLAGRDEQYF. The whole variable domain, filled in from reference TRBV7-9 and TRBJ2-7, reads DTGVSQNPRHKITKRGQNVTFRCDPISEHNRLYWYRQTLGQGPEFLTYFQNEAQLEKSRLLSDRFSAERPKGSFSTLEIQRTEQGDSAMYLCASLLAGRDEQYFGPGTRLTVT.

In its sample, this clone was seen once. The chain recombines TRBV28 with TRBJ1-3, with TRBD1 matching over 8 bases. Germline V gives CDR1 MDHEN, CDR2 SYDVKM. This CDR3 comprises 18 residues. V trimming: 7 bases; J trimming: 4 bases; junction bases outside the gene matches: 18. The CDR3, as DNA: TGTGCCAGCACCCCGGACAGGGAGTATTCAATCAGAGGAAACACCATATATTTT. Translating it yields CASTPDREYSIRGNTIYF. Full variable domain (rest looked up from reference TRBV28 and TRBJ1-3): DVKVTQSSRYLVKRTGEKVFLECVQDMDHENMFWYRQDPGLGLRLIYFSYDVKMKEKGDIPEGYSVSREKKERFSLILESASTNQTSMYLCASTPDREYSIRGNTIYFGEGSWLTVV.

The gene calls are TRBV19 and TRBJ2-4; D perhaps matches TRBD1 (6 bases). V lost 6 bases and J lost 4, with 13 bases in between. The length of the CDR3 is 14 residues. Germline CDR1 is LNHDA and CDR2 is SQIVND (reference sequence). CDR3 amino acids: CASSPTGHKNIQYF. The CDR3 coding sequence is TGTGCCAGTAGCCCGACAGGACATAAAAACATTCAGTACTTC.

The V gene is TRBV2, the J gene TRBJ2-7; the D gene is possibly TRBD1 (5 bases). CDR1 is SNHLY, CDR2 FYNNEI, per germline. CDR3 length: 11 residues. The V end lost 7 bases, the J end lost 7 bases, and 11 bases lay between the germline ends. The CDR3 DNA sequence: TGTGCCAGCACTTCAGGGCAAGAGCAGTACTTC. This sequence encodes CASTSGQEQYF.

V and J are TRBV6-5 and TRBJ2-1, with 7 bases identical to TRBD1. The CDR3 extends over 13 amino acids. The V segment lost 9 bases and the J segment 7 bases; nucleotides outside the gene matches: 9. CDR1 is MNHEY, CDR2 SVGAGI, per germline. The CDR3 is CASSVGRGNEQFF. CDR3 nucleotide sequence: TGTGCCAGTTCAGTTGGCAGGGGGAATGAGCAGTTCTTC.

The CDR3, as DNA: TGCGCCAGCAGCCAAGGGAGGCAGACGTTCTACGAGCAGTACTTC. Protein product: CASSQGRQTFYEQYF. This chain connects TRBV4-3 to TRBJ2-7; tentative D call: TRBD2 (5 bases). V was shortened by 1 base and J by 3 bases, with 13 bases between the two germline ends. Germline CDR1 and CDR2: LGHNA and YSLEER. The CDR3 length is 15 residues.

The chain links TRBV27 to TRBJ2-5; 9 bases line up with TRBD1. The CDR3 sequence is 15 residues long. In germline, CDR1 is MNHEY, CDR2 SMNVEV (reference sequence). The J segment lost 4 bases and the V segment lost 3 bases, leaving 6 bases of the junction unmatched. CDR3 in DNA: TGTGCCAGCAGTTTTCGAACAGGGGGCAGAGAGACCCAGTACTTC. It yields the protein CASSFRTGGRETQYF.

The J gene is TRBJ2-7, the V gene TRBV5-1; D is perhaps TRBD1 (6 bases). The V gene lost 4 bases and the J gene lost 3 bases, with 20 bases spanning the gap. CDR1 is SGHRS and CDR2 is YFSETQ in the germline V gene. The CDR3 consists of 16 residues. CDR3 coding DNA: TGCGCCAGCAGCCCTAGAGAGACAGGAGTGGGCTACGAGCAGTACTTC. Its translation: CASSPRETGVGYEQYF.

In this sample, this clone turned up a few times. The chain is built from TRBV29-1 and TRBJ2-3; D is ambiguous. Germline assignment: CDR1 SQVTM and CDR2 ANQGSEA. CDR3 length: 13 amino acids. The germline V and J ends were trimmed by 6 bases and 2 bases, with 12 bases remaining between them. The CDR3 protein is CSVSDKITDTQYF. The CDR3, as DNA: TGCAGCGTCTCCGACAAAATCACAGATACGCAGTATTTT.

The chain joins TRBV7-2 to TRBJ2-7; TRBD1 aligns across 9 bases. The CDR3 sequence is 13 residues long. The germline CDR1 and CDR2 sequences are SGHTA and FQGNSA. V trimming: 4 bases; J trimming: 3 bases; junction bases outside the gene matches: 1. The CDR3 DNA follows: TGTGCCAGCAGCTGGGACAGGGACTACGAGCAGTACTTC. This gives the protein CASSWDRDYEQYF. The whole variable domain, filled in from reference TRBV7-2 and TRBJ2-7, reads GAGVSQSPSNKVTEKGKDVELRCDPISGHTALYWYRQSLGQGLEFLIYFQGNSAPDKSGLPSDRFSAERTGGSVSTLTIQRTQQEDSAVYLCASSWDRDYEQYFGPGTRLTVT.

This chain links TRBV5-4 with TRBJ2-2; 8 positions agree with TRBD1. Germline trimming cut 4 bases from V and 3 bases from J; bases unmatched to any gene: 5. This CDR3 is built from 15 residues. The germline gives CDR1 SGHNT, CDR2 YYREEE (reference sequence). The CDR3 nucleotides read TGTGCCAGCAGCCGGACAGGGCCGTACACCGGGGAGCTGTTTTTT. This translates into CASSRTGPYTGELFF.

CDR3 in amino acids: CASSLAGRAHNEQFF. Written as DNA, the CDR3 is TGTGCCAGCAGTCTAGCGGGGCGTGCCCACAATGAGCAGTTCTTC. The rearrangement links TRBV7-2 to TRBJ2-1; 9 bases line up with TRBD2. The CDR3 contains 15 residues. The V gene end was trimmed by 6 bases and the J gene end by 5 bases; junction bases not matched to a gene: 8. In germline, CDR1 is SGHTA, CDR2 FQGNSA. The full variable domain, with the rest looked up from reference TRBV7-2 and TRBJ2-1, is GAGVSQSPSNKVTEKGKDVELRCDPISGHTALYWYRQSLGQGLEFLIYFQGNSAPDKSGLPSDRFSAERTGGSVSTLTIQRTQQEDSAVYLCASSLAGRAHNEQFFGPGTRLTVL.

The chain recombines TRBV30 with TRBJ1-6; D is possibly TRBD1 (5 bases). The V end lost 7 bases, the J end lost 5 bases, and 21 bases lay between the germline ends. The CDR3 length is 16 residues. Germline V CDR1 and CDR2: GTSNPN, SVGIG (reference sequence). In nucleotides, the CDR3 is TGTGCCTCAACTCCAATCGCGGGACCGAATAATTCACCCCTCCACTTT. Translated: CASTPIAGPNNSPLHF.

The gene calls are TRBV6-5 and TRBJ2-4; D is possibly TRBD1 (6 bases). The CDR3 loop spans 14 amino acids. Germline CDR1 MNHEY, CDR2 SVGAGI. V was cut by 5 bases and J by 4 bases, with 12 bases left in between. DNA of the CDR3: TGTGCCAGCAGTCGGGACACATTAAAAAACATTCAGTACTTC. This gives the protein CASSRDTLKNIQYF.